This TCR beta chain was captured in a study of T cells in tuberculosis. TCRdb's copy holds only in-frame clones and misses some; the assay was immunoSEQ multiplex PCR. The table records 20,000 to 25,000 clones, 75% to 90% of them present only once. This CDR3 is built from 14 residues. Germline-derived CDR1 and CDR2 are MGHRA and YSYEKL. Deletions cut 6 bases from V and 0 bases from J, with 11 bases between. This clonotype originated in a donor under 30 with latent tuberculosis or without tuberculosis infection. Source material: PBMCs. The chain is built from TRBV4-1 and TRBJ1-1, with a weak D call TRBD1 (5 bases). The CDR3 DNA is TGCGCCAGCAGAGGTCCGACAGTGAACACTGAAGCTTTCTTT. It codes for CASRGPTVNTEAFF.